This passage covers 29 T cell receptor beta chains from one sample sequenced in a study of blood T cell repertoires in COVID-19 (dated by TCRdb to 2018 to 2020). Libraries came from the immunoSEQ multiplex PCR assay. TCRdb obtained this table from immuneACCESS and retained in-frame rearrangements with V and J assigned. These tables miss some clones; where compared with another copy, unresolved V genes account for less than half of the shortfall, and the remainder is unexplained. The sample data list about 66,000 clones, and 82% of these were observed just once. The ten largest account for 5% to 7.5% of the sample. Source material: peripheral blood. The source is a man between 60 and 70 years old with acute or convalescent COVID-19.

The J gene is TRBJ1-1, the V gene TRBV2, with TRBD1 identical over 12 bases. V was pared by 4 bases and J by 4 bases, with 1 base of the junction left unmatched. Germline CDR1 reads SNHLY; CDR2 reads FYNNEI. CDR3 length equals 14 residues. In DNA form, the CDR3 reads TGTGCCAGCAGTGGGGACAGGGGGCCCACTGAAGCTTTCTTT. It is translated as CASSGDRGPTEAFF.

The rearrangement joins TRBV19 to TRBJ2-5, with D possibly being TRBD2 (5 bases). This CDR3 is 12 amino acids long. V lost 7 bases to trimming and J lost 3 bases, with 9 bases between them. In germline, CDR1 is LNHDA, CDR2 SQIVND (reference sequence). This CDR3 reads CASKAGKETQYF. In nucleotides, the CDR3 is TGTGCCAGTAAAGCCGGGAAAGAGACCCAGTACTTC.

CDR3 sequence (DNA): TGTGCCAGCGGCCCCGGGACTAACTACGAGCAGTACTTC. Residues: CASGPGTNYEQYF. This chain links TRBV27 with TRBJ2-7, with 7 bases matching TRBD2. This CDR3 contains 13 residues. Unmatched junction bases numbered 7, after V lost 8 bases and J lost 3 bases. Germline lookup yields CDR1 MNHEY and CDR2 SMNVEV (reference sequence).

V is TRBV6-5 and J is TRBJ1-2, with D perhaps TRBD1 (5 bases). The CDR3 length is 12 residues. V lost 7 bases and J lost 12, with 18 bases in between. The germline V gene encodes CDR1 MNHEY and CDR2 SVGAGI. The CDR3 sequence: CASKTGLLGNTF. The CDR3 DNA follows: TGTGCCAGCAAAACAGGTTTATTAGGAAACACCTTC.

The chain combines TRBV19 with TRBJ1-6, with D possibly being TRBD1 (6 bases). The CDR3 loop spans 14 amino acids. Germline CDR1 LNHDA, CDR2 SQIVND (reference sequence). V lost 6 bases and J lost 5, with 11 bases in between. CDR3 nucleotide sequence: TGTGCCAGTAGCAAACAGGGTGATAATTCACCCCTCCACTTT. This sequence encodes CASSKQGDNSPLHF.

The V gene is TRBV29-1, the J gene TRBJ2-3; TRBD2 matches at 7 bases. Trimming cost V 8 bases and J 5 bases; bases outside gene matches: 10. Germline lookup yields CDR1 SQVTM and CDR2 ANQGSEA. This CDR3 is built from 13 residues. CDR3 nucleotides: TGCAGCACTAGTCGGGGGAGGGTAGATACGCAGTATTTT. It specifies CSTSRGRVDTQYF.

This clone was counted once. V usage is TRBV5-1 and J usage is TRBJ2-5; D may be TRBD2 (5 bases). Germline CDR1 SGHRS, CDR2 YFSETQ. The CDR3 totals 14 residues. V lost 1 base to trimming and J lost 2 bases, with 9 bases between them. The CDR3 bases are TGCGCCAGCAGCTTGTCTCCGGGGCAAGAGACCCAGTACTTC. Translating gives CASSLSPGQETQYF.

This rearrangement joins TRBV5-1 to TRBJ2-1, with D perhaps TRBD1 (5 bases). The V end was cut by 4 bases, the J end by 8 bases, with 16 bases between. The germline gives CDR1 SGHRS, CDR2 YFSETQ. The CDR3 extends over 14 amino acids. CDR3 DNA: TGCGCCAGCAGCCCCCAGGGTAGCAAACATGAGCAGTTCTTC. The encoded protein is CASSPQGSKHEQFF. The full variable domain, in which reference TRBV5-1 and TRBJ2-1 provide the parts outside the CDR3, is KAGVTQTPRYLIKTRGQQVTLSCSPISGHRSVSWYQQTPGQGLQFLFEYFSETQRNKGNFPGRFSGRQFSNSRSEMNVSTLELGDSALYLCASSPQGSKHEQFFGPGTRLTVL.

CDR3 in amino acids: CASSLSGQGRYGYTF. The CDR3 DNA reads TGTGCCAGCAGTTTATCTGGACAGGGGCGCTATGGCTACACCTTC. This chain joins TRBV27 and TRBJ1-2; 9 bases fit TRBD1. The CDR3 is 15 residues long. Trimming cost V 0 bases and J 4 bases; bases outside gene matches: 3. Germline CDR1 reads MNHEY; CDR2 reads SMNVEV (reference sequence).

V usage is TRBV7-2 and J usage is TRBJ1-2; D may be TRBD1 (5 bases). CDR3 length: 16 amino acids. Germline CDR1 reads SGHTA; CDR2 reads FQGNSA. Trimming removed 6 bases from V and 0 bases from J, with 17 bases in between. CDR3 amino acids: CASSPDSARTNYGYTF. The CDR3 nucleotides read TGTGCCAGCAGTCCCGACAGCGCCCGAACTAACTATGGCTACACCTTC.

This clone has just one count. CDR3 sequence: CASSYPDSGGNQPQHF. The CDR3 DNA reads TGTGCCAGCAGTTACCCAGATTCAGGGGGCAATCAGCCCCAGCATTTT. V is TRBV6-6 and J is TRBJ1-5, with a possible D match to TRBD1 (6 bases). The CDR3 is 16 amino acids. Trimming shortened V by 2 bases and J by 2 bases, and 13 bases separated the two germline ends. Germline V gene sequence: CDR1 MNHNY, CDR2 SVGAGI (reference sequence).

This clone showed up just once. The rearrangement joins TRBV18 to TRBJ1-5; D is unclear. The CDR3 is made up of 13 amino acids. Germline CDR1 KGHSH, CDR2 LQKENI. Trimming took 3 bases from V and 5 from J, leaving 8 bases between them. CDR3 in amino acids: CASSPDSYQPQHF. CDR3 in DNA: TGTGCCAGCTCACCTGATAGTTATCAGCCCCAGCATTTT. The full variable domain, in which reference TRBV18 and TRBJ1-5 provide the parts outside the CDR3, is NAGVMQNPRHLVRRRGQEARLRCSPMKGHSHVYWYRQLPEEGLKFMVYLQKENIIDESGMPKERFSAEFPKEGPSILRIQQVVRGDSAAYFCASSPDSYQPQHFGDGTRLSIL.

This rearrangement joins TRBV15 to TRBJ1-1, with TRBD1 as a possible D gene (5 bases). V dropped 3 bases and J dropped 7 bases, with 12 bases sitting between them. Germline V CDR1 and CDR2: LNHNV, YYDKDF (reference sequence). The CDR3 spans 13 residues. CDR3 region: CATSRQGLDEAFF. CDR3 nucleotides: TGTGCCACCAGCAGGCAGGGCCTAGATGAAGCTTTCTTT.

The chain carries TRBV7-2 and TRBJ2-7, with D tentatively TRBD2 (6 bases). The V and J ends lost 4 bases and 3 bases respectively, with 16 bases between them. CDR1 SGHTA and CDR2 FQGNSA come from the germline V gene. This CDR3 is 15 amino acids long. CDR3 sequence reads: CASSSRIGGSYEQYF. DNA of the CDR3: TGTGCCAGCAGCTCCCGGATTGGGGGGAGCTACGAGCAGTACTTC.

This clone was detected once. The chain couples TRBV7-8 to TRBJ1-6; 7 nucleotides agree with TRBD1. The V segment lost 5 bases and the J segment 6 bases; nucleotides outside the gene matches: 7. Germline-derived CDR1 and CDR2 are SGHVS and FQNEAQ. The CDR3 contains 15 residues. CDR3 region: CASSKRQGGNSPLHF. The CDR3 nucleotides are TGTGCCAGCAGCAAGCGACAGGGAGGTAATTCACCCCTCCACTTT.

The chain couples TRBV4-1 to TRBJ2-3; TRBD2 might be the D (7 bases). The V end lost 0 bases, the J end lost 0 bases, and 22 bases lay between the germline ends. Germline V gene lookup returns CDR1 MGHRA and CDR2 YSYEKL. The CDR3 consists of 20 residues. CDR3 residues: CASSQDPRRGGGSSTDTQYF. DNA of the CDR3: TGCGCCAGCAGCCAAGATCCGAGGAGGGGGGGCGGATCCAGCACAGATACGCAGTATTTT.

The chain employs TRBV4-3 and TRBJ2-7, with 7 bases lining up with TRBD1. Per germline, CDR1 LGHNA and CDR2 YSLEER. This CDR3 has 15 residues. With V trimmed by 4 bases and J by 3 bases, 9 bases remained unmatched. The CDR3 sequence: CASSLRTGFFYEQYF. The CDR3 nucleotides are TGCGCCAGCAGCCTCCGGACAGGTTTTTTCTACGAGCAGTACTTC.

V and J are TRBV5-6 and TRBJ2-3, with a tentative D call TRBD1 (6 bases). V gave up 4 bases and J gave up 5 bases, with 14 bases separating them. The germline gives CDR1 SGHDT, CDR2 YYEEEE. This CDR3 comprises 14 residues. The CDR3 bases are TGTGCCAGCAGCCGGAATCAGGGGATAGATACGCAGTATTTT. This codes for CASSRNQGIDTQYF.

The CDR3 loop reads CASSFTLGGVEQYF. In DNA, the CDR3 is TGTGCCAGCAGTTTTACGCTCGGAGGAGTAGAGCAGTACTTC. This chain connects TRBV6-2 or TRBV6-3 to TRBJ2-7, with D tentatively TRBD2 (5 bases). From germline, CDR1 is MNHEY and CDR2 SVGEGT. CDR3 length: 14 amino acids. Trimming stripped 4 bases from V and 7 bases from J, with 17 bases between.

The genes are TRBV30 and TRBJ1-6, with D possibly TRBD1 on 6 matching bases. This CDR3 is built from 14 residues. The ends were cut back, 5 bases at V and 3 bases at J, with 11 bases in the middle. Germline assignment: CDR1 GTSNPN and CDR2 SVGIG (reference sequence). CDR3 protein: CAWERGSYNSPLHF. CDR3 nucleotides: TGTGCCTGGGAGAGGGGGAGCTATAATTCACCCCTCCACTTT.

The genes are TRBV9 and TRBJ1-2, with TRBD1 matching 8 bases. The CDR3 covers 15 residues. Unmatched junction bases numbered 9, after V lost 4 bases and J lost 4 bases. In germline, CDR1 is SGDLS, CDR2 YYNGEE. DNA for the CDR3: TGTGCCAGCAGCTCCCGGACAGGGCCTAGCTATGGCTACACCTTC. This gives the protein CASSSRTGPSYGYTF.

J is TRBJ2-2 and V is TRBV6-4; maybe TRBD2 (6 bases). Germline loops: CDR1 MRHNA, CDR2 SNTAGT. This CDR3 spans 15 amino acids. The V and J ends lost 4 bases and 4 bases respectively, with 13 bases between them. CDR3 coding DNA: TGTGCCAGCAGTGCCTTATCCGGGGGCACCGGGGAGCTGTTTTTT. Its protein is CASSALSGGTGELFF.

The J gene is TRBJ1-3, the V gene TRBV9; a weak D match, TRBD1 (6 bases). The CDR3 spans 15 residues. The V end was cut by 4 bases, the J end by 0 bases, with 11 bases between. CDR1 SGDLS and CDR2 YYNGEE come from the germline V gene. The CDR3 is CASSYRDTSGNTIYF. CDR3 nucleotide sequence: TGTGCCAGCAGCTACCGGGACACCTCTGGAAACACCATATATTTT.

This chain uses TRBV30 with TRBJ1-5; possible D gene TRBD1, 5 bases. Trimming stripped 2 bases from V and 5 bases from J, with 10 bases between. CDR1 is GTSNPN and CDR2 is SVGIG in the germline V gene (reference sequence). The CDR3 sequence is 13 residues long. CDR3 region: CAWSPGLDQPQHF. The CDR3 nucleotides read TGTGCCTGGAGTCCAGGGTTGGATCAGCCCCAGCATTTT.

This chain connects TRBV7-8 to TRBJ2-1; TRBD2 aligns across 15 bases. This CDR3 is 17 amino acids long. V shed 5 bases and J 5 bases; nucleotides not matched to a gene: 7. Germline V gene lookup returns CDR1 SGHVS and CDR2 FQNEAQ. CDR3 protein: CASSPRTSGGANNEQFF. The DNA of the CDR3 is TGTGCCAGCAGCCCCCGGACTAGCGGGGGGGCGAACAATGAGCAGTTCTTC.

J is TRBJ1-1 and V is TRBV11-3; D not resolved. Between the trimmed V and J ends, which lost 5 bases and 2 bases, there was a span of 12 bases. This CDR3 spans 14 amino acids. From germline, CDR1 is SGHNT and CDR2 YENEEA. CDR3 protein: CASSPTRGNTEAFF. The DNA for the CDR3 is TGTGCCAGCAGCCCCACGCGCGGAAACACTGAAGCTTTCTTT.

The chain couples TRBV5-1 to TRBJ2-1, with D perhaps matching TRBD1 (6 bases). The V gene's germline CDR1 is SGHRS and CDR2 YFSETQ. V was shortened by 3 bases and J by 15 bases, with 22 bases between the two germline ends. The length of the CDR3 is 14 residues. The CDR3 DNA sequence: TGCGCCAGCAGCTCGGAACCGGGACAATCCGAGAGGTTCTTC. Encoded protein: CASSSEPGQSERFF.

The chain carries TRBV7-8 and TRBJ1-4; maybe TRBD1 (6 bases). The germline V gene encodes CDR1 SGHVS and CDR2 FQNEAQ. The V end lost 5 bases, the J end lost 8 bases, and 18 bases lay between the germline ends. The CDR3 is 15 amino acids. The CDR3 protein is CASSPPGQRGEKLFF. DNA for the CDR3: TGTGCCAGCAGCCCACCGGGACAAAGGGGAGAAAAACTGTTTTTT.

The table lists this clone with a count of one. V is TRBV12-3 or TRBV12-4 and J is TRBJ1-1; perhaps TRBD1 as D (5 bases). The CDR3 loop spans 13 amino acids. The V and J ends lost 5 bases and 2 bases respectively, with 9 bases between them. The CDR3 region is CASSQGSNTEAFF. CDR3 DNA: TGTGCCAGCAGTCAGGGATCCAACACTGAAGCTTTCTTT.